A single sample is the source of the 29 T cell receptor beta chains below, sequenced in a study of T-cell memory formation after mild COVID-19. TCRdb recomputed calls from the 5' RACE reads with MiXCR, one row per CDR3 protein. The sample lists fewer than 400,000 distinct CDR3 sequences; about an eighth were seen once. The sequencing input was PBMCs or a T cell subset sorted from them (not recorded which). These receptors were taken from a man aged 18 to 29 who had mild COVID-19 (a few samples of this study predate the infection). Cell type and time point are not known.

CDR3 amino acids: CASSKECGSYEQYV. CDR3 nucleotides: TGTGCCAGCAGCAAGGAGTGTGGGTCCTACGAGCAGTACGTC. The chain joins TRBV21-1 to TRBJ2-7. TRBV21-1 is listed as a pseudogene. The CDR3 sequence is 14 residues long.

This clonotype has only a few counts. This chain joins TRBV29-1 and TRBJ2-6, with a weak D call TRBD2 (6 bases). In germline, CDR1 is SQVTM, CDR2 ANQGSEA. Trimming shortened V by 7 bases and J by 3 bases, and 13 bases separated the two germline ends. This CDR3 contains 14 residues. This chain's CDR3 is CSAEEGSGANVLTF. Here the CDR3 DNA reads TGCAGCGCCGAGGAGGGAAGTGGGGCCAACGTCCTGACTTTC.

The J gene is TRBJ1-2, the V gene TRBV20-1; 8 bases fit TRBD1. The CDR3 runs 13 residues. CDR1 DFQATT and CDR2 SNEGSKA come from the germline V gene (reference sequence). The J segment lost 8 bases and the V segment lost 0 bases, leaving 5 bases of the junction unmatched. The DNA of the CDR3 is TGCAGTGCTAGAGAAGGACAGGGCTGGGGCTACACCTTC. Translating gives CSAREGQGWGYTF.

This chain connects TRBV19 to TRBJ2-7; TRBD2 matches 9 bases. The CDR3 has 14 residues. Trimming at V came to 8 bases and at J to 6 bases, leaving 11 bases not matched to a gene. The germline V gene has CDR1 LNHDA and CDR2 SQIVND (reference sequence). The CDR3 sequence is CASGPSGGPFEQYF. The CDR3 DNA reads TGTGCCAGTGGACCCAGCGGGGGGCCTTTCGAGCAGTACTTC.

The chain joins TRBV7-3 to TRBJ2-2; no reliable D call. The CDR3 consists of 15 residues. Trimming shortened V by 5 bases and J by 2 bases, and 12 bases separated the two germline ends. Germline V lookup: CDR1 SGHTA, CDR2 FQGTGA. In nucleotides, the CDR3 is TGTGCCAGCAGCAAGTGGTTGCTCAACACCGGGGAGCTGTTTTTT. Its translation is CASSKWLLNTGELFF. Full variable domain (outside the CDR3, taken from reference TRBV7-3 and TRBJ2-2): GAGVSQTPSNKVTEKGKYVELRCDPISGHTALYWYRQSLGQGPEFLIYFQGTGAADDSGLPNDRFFAVRPEGSVSTLKIQRTERGDSAVYLCASSKWLLNTGELFFGEGSRLTVL.

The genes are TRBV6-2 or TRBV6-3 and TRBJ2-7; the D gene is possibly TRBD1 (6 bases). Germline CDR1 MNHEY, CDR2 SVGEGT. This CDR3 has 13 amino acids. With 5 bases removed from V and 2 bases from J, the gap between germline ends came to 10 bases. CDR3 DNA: TGTGCCAGCAGTCTAGGACAGCCCTACGAGCAGTACGTC. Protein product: CASSLGQPYEQYV.

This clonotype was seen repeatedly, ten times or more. The DNA of the CDR3 is TGTGCCAGCAGCTTACAGGGGCGTAATTCACCCCTCCACTTT. It is translated as CASSLQGRNSPLHF. The rearrangement links TRBV12-3 or TRBV12-4 to TRBJ1-6, with TRBD1 identical over 7 bases. V lost 6 bases, J lost 6 bases, and 5 bases stayed unmatched. The CDR3 spans 14 residues.

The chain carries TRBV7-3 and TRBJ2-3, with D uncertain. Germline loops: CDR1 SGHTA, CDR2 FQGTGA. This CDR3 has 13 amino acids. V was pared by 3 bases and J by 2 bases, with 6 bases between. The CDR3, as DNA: TGTGCCAGCAGCTTGTACGACACAGATACGCAGTATTTT. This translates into CASSLYDTDTQYF.

The CDR3 DNA reads as TGTGCCAGCAGCCACAATGGGGGCTCGAACACCGGGGAGCTGTTTTTT. Encoded protein: CASSHNGGSNTGELFF. The chain carries TRBV7-9 and TRBJ2-2; D is possibly TRBD1 (6 bases). The V end was cut by 5 bases, the J end by 0 bases, with 13 bases between. Per germline, CDR1 SEHNR and CDR2 FQNEAQ (reference sequence). This CDR3 has 16 residues.

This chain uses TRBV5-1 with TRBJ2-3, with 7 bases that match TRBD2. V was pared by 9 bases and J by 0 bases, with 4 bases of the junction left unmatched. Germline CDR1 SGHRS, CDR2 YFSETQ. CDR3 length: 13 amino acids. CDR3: CATSGGSTDTQYF. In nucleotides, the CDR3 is TGCGCCACCTCGGGGGGAAGCACAGATACGCAGTATTTT.

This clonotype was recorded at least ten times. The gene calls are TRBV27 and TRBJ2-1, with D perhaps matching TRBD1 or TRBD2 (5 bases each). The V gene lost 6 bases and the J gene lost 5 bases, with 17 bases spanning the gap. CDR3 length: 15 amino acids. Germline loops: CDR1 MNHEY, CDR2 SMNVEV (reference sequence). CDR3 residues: CASSRGGIGDNEQFF. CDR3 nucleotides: TGTGCCAGCAGCCGGGGCGGAATTGGCGACAATGAGCAGTTCTTC.

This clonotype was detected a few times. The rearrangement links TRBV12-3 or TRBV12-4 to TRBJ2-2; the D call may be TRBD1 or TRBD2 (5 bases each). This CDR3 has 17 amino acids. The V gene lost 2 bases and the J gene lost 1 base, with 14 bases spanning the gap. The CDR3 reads CASSLRAGAWNTGELFF. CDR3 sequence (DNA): TGTGCCAGCAGTTTACGGGCCGGGGCTTGGAACACCGGGGAGCTGTTTTTT.

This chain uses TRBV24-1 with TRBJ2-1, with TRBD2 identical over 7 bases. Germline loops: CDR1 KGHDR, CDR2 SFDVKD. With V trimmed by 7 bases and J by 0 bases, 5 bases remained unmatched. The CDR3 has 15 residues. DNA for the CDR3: TGTGCCACCAGCCGCGGGGGTACCTCCTACAATGAGCAGTTCTTC. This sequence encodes CATSRGGTSYNEQFF.

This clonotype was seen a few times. The DNA for the CDR3 is TGCGCCAGCAGCCAAGGACAGGGGGCTACCCTTGAAGCTTTCTTT. This gives the protein CASSQGQGATLEAFF. The V call is TRBV4-3, the J call TRBJ1-1; 10 bases map to TRBD1. Losses at the gene ends were 1 base for V and 7 bases for J; bases not matched to a gene: 6. Germline V gives CDR1 LGHNA, CDR2 YSLEER. There are 15 residues in the CDR3.

CDR3 nucleotide sequence: TGCGCCAGCAGCCAGGGGACAGCATCACCCCTCCACTTT. It translates to CASSQGTASPLHF. The V and J genes are TRBV4-1 and TRBJ1-6; TRBD1 matches at 7 bases. The trim removed 3 bases at V and 10 bases at J, leaving 3 bases unmatched. Germline V gene sequence: CDR1 MGHRA, CDR2 YSYEKL. This CDR3 region has 13 residues.

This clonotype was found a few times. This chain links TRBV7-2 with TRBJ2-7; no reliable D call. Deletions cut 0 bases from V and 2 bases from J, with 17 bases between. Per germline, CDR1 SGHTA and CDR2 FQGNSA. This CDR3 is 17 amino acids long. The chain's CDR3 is CASSLAISNRMPYEQYF. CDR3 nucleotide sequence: TGTGCCAGCAGCTTAGCAATCAGCAATCGGATGCCCTACGAGCAGTACTTC.

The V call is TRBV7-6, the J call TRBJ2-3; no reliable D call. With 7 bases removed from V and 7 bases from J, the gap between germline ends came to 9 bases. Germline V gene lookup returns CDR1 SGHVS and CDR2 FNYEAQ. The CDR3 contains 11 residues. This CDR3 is CASTEGYTQYF. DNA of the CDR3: TGTGCCAGCACCGAAGGTTATACGCAGTATTTT.

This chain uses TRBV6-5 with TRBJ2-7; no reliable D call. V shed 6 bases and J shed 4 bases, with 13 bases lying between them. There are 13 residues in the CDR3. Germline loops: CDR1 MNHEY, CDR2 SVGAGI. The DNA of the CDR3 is TGTGCCAGCAGCTCCCCGTGGGATTACGAGCAGTACTTC. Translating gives CASSSPWDYEQYF.

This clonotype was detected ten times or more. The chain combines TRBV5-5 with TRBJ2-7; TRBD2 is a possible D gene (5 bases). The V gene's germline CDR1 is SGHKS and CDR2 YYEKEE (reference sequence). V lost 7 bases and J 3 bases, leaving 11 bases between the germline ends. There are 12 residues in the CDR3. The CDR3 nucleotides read TGTGCCAGCGCTGCGGGCGGCTACGAGCAGTACGTC. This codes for CASAAGGYEQYV.

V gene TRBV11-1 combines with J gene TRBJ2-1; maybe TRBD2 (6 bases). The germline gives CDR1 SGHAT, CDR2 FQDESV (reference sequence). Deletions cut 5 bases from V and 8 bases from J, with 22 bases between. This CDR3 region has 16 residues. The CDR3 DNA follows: TGTGCCAGCAGCCGAACGAGCGGGCAGTTTCACGATGAGCAGTTCTTC. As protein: CASSRTSGQFHDEQFF.

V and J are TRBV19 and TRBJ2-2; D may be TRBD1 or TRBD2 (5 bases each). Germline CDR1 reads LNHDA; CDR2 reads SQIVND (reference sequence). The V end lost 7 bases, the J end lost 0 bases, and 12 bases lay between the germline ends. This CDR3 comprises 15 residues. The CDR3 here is CASTHRGSNTGELFF. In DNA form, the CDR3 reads TGTGCCAGTACCCATCGGGGCTCGAACACCGGGGAGCTGTTTTTT.

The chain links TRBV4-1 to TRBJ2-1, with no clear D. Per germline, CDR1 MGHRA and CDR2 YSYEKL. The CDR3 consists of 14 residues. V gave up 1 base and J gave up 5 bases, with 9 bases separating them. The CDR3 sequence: CASSQVSVNNEQFF. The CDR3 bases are TGCGCCAGCAGCCAAGTATCAGTGAACAATGAGCAGTTCTTC.

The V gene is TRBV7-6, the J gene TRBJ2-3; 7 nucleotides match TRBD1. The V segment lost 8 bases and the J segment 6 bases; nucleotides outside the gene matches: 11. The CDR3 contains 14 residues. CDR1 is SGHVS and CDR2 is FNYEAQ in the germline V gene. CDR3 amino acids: CASGRGPPGDTQYF. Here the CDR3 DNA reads TGTGCCAGCGGAAGGGGGCCCCCGGGGGATACGCAGTATTTT.

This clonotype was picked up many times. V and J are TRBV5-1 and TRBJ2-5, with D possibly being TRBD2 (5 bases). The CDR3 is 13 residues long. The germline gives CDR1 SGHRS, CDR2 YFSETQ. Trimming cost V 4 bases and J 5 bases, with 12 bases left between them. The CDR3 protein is CASSGLEGETQYF. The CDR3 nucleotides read TGCGCCAGCAGCGGGCTAGAGGGTGAGACCCAGTACTTC.

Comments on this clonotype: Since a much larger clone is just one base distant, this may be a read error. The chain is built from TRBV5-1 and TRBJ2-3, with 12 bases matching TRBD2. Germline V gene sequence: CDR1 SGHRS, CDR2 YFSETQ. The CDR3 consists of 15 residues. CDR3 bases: TGCGCCAGAAGCTCGACTAGCGGGGGCCCCGATACGCAGTATTTT. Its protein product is CARSSTSGGPDTQYF.

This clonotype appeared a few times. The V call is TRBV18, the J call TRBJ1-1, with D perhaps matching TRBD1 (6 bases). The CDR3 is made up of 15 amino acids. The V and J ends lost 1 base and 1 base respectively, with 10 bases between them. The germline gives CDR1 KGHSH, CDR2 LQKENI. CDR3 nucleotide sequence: TGTGCCAGCTCACCACGATCAGGGGAGAACACTGAAGCTTTCTTT. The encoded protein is CASSPRSGENTEAFF.

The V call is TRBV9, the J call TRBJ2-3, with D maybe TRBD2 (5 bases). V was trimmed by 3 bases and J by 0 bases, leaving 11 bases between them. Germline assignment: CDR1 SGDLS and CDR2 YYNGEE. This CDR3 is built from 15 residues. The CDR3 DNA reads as TGTGCCAGCAGCGCCCAGCGGACGAGCACAGATACGCAGTATTTT. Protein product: CASSAQRTSTDTQYF.

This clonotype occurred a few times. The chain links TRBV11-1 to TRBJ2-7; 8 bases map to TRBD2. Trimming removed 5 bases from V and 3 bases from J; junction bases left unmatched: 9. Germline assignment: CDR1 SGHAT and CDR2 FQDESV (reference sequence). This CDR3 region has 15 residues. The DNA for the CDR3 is TGTGCCAGCAGCCTCCCGGGGGGGCAGCGCTACGAGCAGTACTTC. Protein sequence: CASSLPGGQRYEQYF. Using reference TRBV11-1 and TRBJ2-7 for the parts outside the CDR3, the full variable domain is EAEVAQSPRYKITEKSQAVAFWCDPISGHATLYWYRQILGQGPELLVQFQDESVVDDSQLPKDRFSAERLKGVDSTLKIQPAELGDSAMYLCASSLPGGQRYEQYFGPGTRLTVT.

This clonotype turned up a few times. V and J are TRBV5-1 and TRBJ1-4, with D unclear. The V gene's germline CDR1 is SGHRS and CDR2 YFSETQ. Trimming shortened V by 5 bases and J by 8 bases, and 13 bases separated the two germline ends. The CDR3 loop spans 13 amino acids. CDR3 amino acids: CASRLDSAEKLFF. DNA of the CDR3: TGCGCCAGCAGACTGGACTCAGCAGAAAAACTGTTTTTT.